One sample yielded the 17 T cell receptor beta chains listed below, sequenced in a study of T cell responses to AZD1222 COVID-19 vaccine. Produced via immunoSEQ multiplex PCR; TCRdb's table is partial and in-frame only. The sample holds 130,000 to 150,000 clones, just over 90% seen once. The sequencing used peripheral blood, collected on day 0 of AZD1222 vaccination. These receptors were obtained from an adult in good health.

The J gene is TRBJ2-1, the V gene TRBV9, with D unresolved. The CDR3 length is 13 residues. V dropped 3 bases and J dropped 1 base, with 5 bases sitting between them. Germline values: CDR1 SGDLS, CDR2 YYNGEE. The CDR3 DNA reads TGTGCCAGCAGCGCGCAGTCCTACAATGAGCAGTTCTTC. As protein: CASSAQSYNEQFF.

This clone has a handful of counts. The V call is TRBV2, the J call TRBJ2-5, with 11 nucleotides matching TRBD2. Germline V gene lookup returns CDR1 SNHLY and CDR2 FYNNEI. With V trimmed by 4 bases and J by 4 bases, 8 bases remained unmatched. The CDR3 is 16 residues long. Here the CDR3 DNA reads TGTGCCAGCAGTGTGAGGGGGACTAGCGGAGGAGAGACCCAGTACTTC. It codes for CASSVRGTSGGETQYF.

This chain connects TRBV6-1 to TRBJ1-1; the D gene is possibly TRBD1 (6 bases). With 7 bases removed from V and 0 bases from J, the gap between germline ends came to 15 bases. Germline CDR1 and CDR2: MNHNS and SASEGT. CDR3 length equals 15 residues. The chain's CDR3 is CASTTGGDMNTEAFF. In DNA form, the CDR3 reads TGTGCCAGCACCACCGGGGGGGACATGAACACTGAAGCTTTCTTT.

CDR3 DNA sequence: TGCGCCAGCAGCTTGGGTCCGGGCTCCTACGAGCAGTACTTC. Its translation: CASSLGPGSYEQYF. J is TRBJ2-7 and V is TRBV5-1; D call uncertain. This CDR3 contains 14 residues. V dropped 0 bases and J dropped 0 bases, with 7 bases sitting between them. CDR1 and CDR2 (germline): SGHRS, YFSETQ.

This clone has a single count. The chain carries TRBV11-3 and TRBJ2-1; D not certain. The CDR3 sequence is 15 residues long. Germline CDR1 SGHNT, CDR2 YENEEA. The V end was cut by 6 bases, the J end by 8 bases, with 20 bases between. CDR3 in DNA: TGTGCCAGCAGTGGCGGTCGCGGAACTATGCATGAGCAGTTCTTC. Encoded protein: CASSGGRGTMHEQFF.

For this clone: The junction shows a germline mismatch at one end, possibly a read error. Other nucleotide sequences from this sample produce the same CDR3. The chain employs TRBV28 and TRBJ1-6; 9 positions match TRBD1. Germline CDR1 and CDR2: MDHEN and SYDVKM. This CDR3 region has 15 residues. The CDR3 reads CASSPGTGRNSPLHF. The CDR3 nucleotides read TGTGCCAGCAGTCCCGGGACAGGGAGGAATTCACCCCTCCATTTT. Variable domain in full (rest from reference TRBV28 and TRBJ1-6): DVKVTQSSRYLVKRTGEKVFLECVQDMDHENMFWYRQDPGLGLRLIYFSYDVKMKEKGDIPEGYSVSREKKERFSLILESASTNQTSMYLCASSPGTGRNSPLHFGNGTRLTVT.

The rearrangement links TRBV7-9 to TRBJ1-2; D ambiguous. The CDR3 is 15 amino acids. Germline CDR1 and CDR2: SEHNR and FQNEAQ (reference sequence). V was clipped by 0 bases and J by 4 bases, with 12 bases between them. The CDR3 loop reads CASSLAAGVGYGYTF. CDR3 nucleotide sequence: TGTGCCAGCAGCTTAGCAGCCGGGGTGGGCTATGGCTACACCTTC.

The chain has TRBV9 and TRBJ1-1; a possible D gene is TRBD1 (5 bases). CDR3 length equals 15 residues. Trimming removed 4 bases from V and 1 base from J, with 14 bases in between. The germline CDR1 and CDR2 sequences are SGDLS and YYNGEE. CDR3 sequence reads: CASSKDHQGNTEAFF. CDR3 bases: TGTGCCAGCAGCAAAGACCACCAGGGGAACACTGAAGCTTTCTTT.

This chain uses TRBV18 with TRBJ2-7, with 7 nucleotides matching TRBD1. Trimming cost V 3 bases and J 4 bases; bases outside gene matches: 18. The CDR3 sequence is 18 residues long. CDR1 is KGHSH and CDR2 is LQKENI in the germline V gene. CDR3 nucleotide sequence: TGTGCCAGCTCACCTCGCCTGCCATCGGACAGGACCGGGTACGAGCAGTACTTC. It translates to CASSPRLPSDRTGYEQYF.

The rearrangement links TRBV7-3 to TRBJ2-1, with D unclear. Trimming took off 5 bases at V and 7 bases at J, with 18 bases between the two ends. The germline CDR1 and CDR2 sequences are SGHTA and FQGTGA. CDR3 length equals 15 residues. Here the CDR3 reads CASSPPGYLRNEQFF. The CDR3 coding sequence is TGTGCCAGCAGCCCCCCGGGCTACCTCCGAAATGAGCAGTTCTTC. Together with reference TRBV7-3 and TRBJ2-1, the CDR3 gives the full variable domain: GAGVSQTPSNKVTEKGKYVELRCDPISGHTALYWYRQSLGQGPEFLIYFQGTGAADDSGLPNDRFFAVRPEGSVSTLKIQRTERGDSAVYLCASSPPGYLRNEQFFGPGTRLTVL.

The chain uses TRBV28 and TRBJ1-5; D gene unclear. Germline assignment: CDR1 MDHEN and CDR2 SYDVKM. V gave up 8 bases and J gave up 0 bases, with 5 bases separating them. CDR3 size: 12 residues. CDR3 bases: TGTGCCAGCCGGGATAGCAATCAGCCCCAGCATTTT. This sequence encodes CASRDSNQPQHF. Filled out from reference TRBV28 and TRBJ1-5, the complete variable domain reads DVKVTQSSRYLVKRTGEKVFLECVQDMDHENMFWYRQDPGLGLRLIYFSYDVKMKEKGDIPEGYSVSREKKERFSLILESASTNQTSMYLCASRDSNQPQHFGDGTRLSIL.

The V gene is TRBV25-1, the J gene TRBJ2-2; either TRBD1 or TRBD2 may supply D (5 bases each). Trimming cost V 9 bases and J 3 bases, with 14 bases left between them. Germline V gene lookup returns CDR1 MGHDK and CDR2 SYGVNS. This CDR3 comprises 14 residues. This CDR3 reads CASTPGTYTGELFF. The CDR3, as DNA: TGTGCCAGTACTCCCGGGACCTACACCGGGGAGCTGTTTTTT.

The rearrangement links TRBV21-1 to TRBJ1-1. TRBV21-1 is annotated as a pseudogene. This CDR3 is built from 16 residues. This CDR3 is CASSKGERAGQTEAFF. Here the CDR3 DNA reads TGTGCCAGCAGCAAAGGGGAGAGGGCTGGTCAGACTGAAGCTTTCTTT.

V is TRBV2 and J is TRBJ1-1; no firm D call. Deletions cut 4 bases from V and 8 bases from J, with 8 bases between. Per the germline V gene, CDR1 is SNHLY and CDR2 is FYNNEI. The CDR3 is made up of 11 amino acids. CDR3 region: CASSGRIEAFF. The DNA of the CDR3 is TGTGCCAGCAGTGGACGCATCGAAGCTTTCTTT. The whole variable domain, filled in from reference TRBV2 and TRBJ1-1, reads EPEVTQTPSHQVTQMGQEVILRCVPISNHLYFYWYRQILGQKVEFLVSFYNNEISEKSEIFDDQFSVERPDGSNFTLKIRSTKLEDSAMYFCASSGRIEAFFGQGTRLTVV.

V gene TRBV3-1 (or the pseudogene TRBV3-2) combines with J gene TRBJ1-2; 7 nucleotides align to TRBD1. V lost 3 bases and J lost 7; bases outside the gene matches: 5. This CDR3 spans 13 amino acids. Germline lookup yields CDR1 LGHDT and CDR2 YNNKEL (reference sequence). The CDR3 DNA sequence: TGTGCCAGCAGCCAGCTAACAGGGGCTGGCTACACCTTC. Translation gives CASSQLTGAGYTF.

The chain recombines TRBV6-5 with TRBJ1-2; 7 bases fit TRBD1. Germline-derived CDR1 and CDR2 are MNHEY and SVGAGI. The junction had 7 bases not matched to a gene; V was cut back by 6 bases and J by 0 bases. The CDR3 totals 15 residues. As DNA, the CDR3 is TGTGCCAGCAGGGTGTCCGGGACAGCTAACTATGGCTACACCTTC. Protein product: CASRVSGTANYGYTF.

The chain employs TRBV9 and TRBJ2-3; TRBD2 is a possible D gene (5 bases). Germline CDR1 and CDR2: SGDLS and YYNGEE. This CDR3 contains 13 residues. V was cut by 4 bases and J by 11 bases, with 17 bases left in between. The CDR3 DNA is TGTGCCAGCAGCCCCCCTTCAGCGGACGGGCAGTATTTT. Its translation is CASSPPSADGQYF.